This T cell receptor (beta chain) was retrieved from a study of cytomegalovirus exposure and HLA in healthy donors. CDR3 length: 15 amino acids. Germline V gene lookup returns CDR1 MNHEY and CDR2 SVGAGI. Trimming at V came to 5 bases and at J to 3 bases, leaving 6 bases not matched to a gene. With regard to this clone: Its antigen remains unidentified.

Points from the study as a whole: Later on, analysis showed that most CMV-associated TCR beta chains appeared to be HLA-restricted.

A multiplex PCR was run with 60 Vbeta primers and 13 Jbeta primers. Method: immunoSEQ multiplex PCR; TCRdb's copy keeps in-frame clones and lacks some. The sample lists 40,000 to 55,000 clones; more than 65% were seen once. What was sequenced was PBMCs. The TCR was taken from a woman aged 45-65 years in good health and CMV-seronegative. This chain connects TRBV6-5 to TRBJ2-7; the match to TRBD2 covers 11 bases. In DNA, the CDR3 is TGTGCCAGCAGTCGACTAGCGGGACCTATCTACGAGCAGTACTTC. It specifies CASSRLAGPIYEQYF.